This record concerns one T cell receptor (beta chain) sequence. Trimming stripped 1 base from V and 5 bases from J, with 6 bases between. The CDR3 totals 13 residues. Germline CDR1 LNHDA, CDR2 SQIVND (reference sequence). This entry is derived from a study of blood T cell repertoires in COVID-19. In the study overall: The United States, Italy and Spain provided the acute and convalescent COVID-19 samples.

The table came from immunoSEQ multiplex PCR; TCRdb's copy has only in-frame clones and leaves some out. The table shows 200,000 to 250,000 clones, with just over 85% occurring only once. The chain uses TRBV19 and TRBJ1-5; unclear D gene. The source of this sequence is a man in his forties or fifties who had recovered from COVID-19. The sample consisted of PBMCs or T cells enriched from blood (not recorded which). CDR3 nucleotide sequence: TGTGCCAGTAGTATAGTTGAGTATCAGCCCCAGCATTTT. It translates to CASSIVEYQPQHF.